The source of this T cell receptor (beta chain) is a study of OX40 agonist ivuxolimab in advanced cancers. The assay was immunoSEQ multiplex PCR, and TCRdb's table has in-frame clones only and misses some. The repertoire holds more than 45,000 clones, 70% to 90% seen once, with 11% in the top ten. V trimming: 0 bases; J trimming: 4 bases; junction bases outside the gene matches: 4. This CDR3 has 15 amino acids. CDR1 and CDR2 (germline): LGHNA, YSLEER. The V and J genes are TRBV4-3 and TRBJ1-2, with 8 bases matching TRBD1. The TCR comes from an adult with an advanced solid tumor such as melanoma, head and neck, liver or kidney cancer. The sample was CD4+ or CD8+ T cells sorted from blood, taken in a trial of the OX40 agonist ivuxolimab. This CDR3 reads CASSQDQGAGYGYTF. The DNA of the CDR3 is TGCGCCAGCAGCCAAGACCAGGGGGCCGGCTATGGCTACACCTTC.